This T cell receptor beta chain appears in the sequencing data of a study of T cell repertoires in cytomegalovirus infection. Whole-study context: Both CMV infection and a matching HLA type were indicated by public TCR beta signatures.

This clonotype was seen more than once but under ten times. Its antigen is currently unknown. One entry per CDR3 protein, called by TCRdb with MiXCR from the reads. The sample lists about 920,000 distinct CDR3 sequences; 25% to 40% were seen once. Trimming took 3 bases from V and 7 from J, leaving 7 bases between them. Looked up from germline, CDR1 is SGHDT and CDR2 is YYEEEE. The CDR3 runs to 11 residues. The specimen comprised cultured CD8+ T cells from PBMCs, sampled from culture after CMV antigen stimulation. This receptor was taken from a human donor in good health (CMV status not recorded). Some clones in this sample may be carry-over from other donors' samples. The chain carries TRBV5-6 and TRBJ1-2; D unresolved. The chain's CDR3 is CASSSDAGYTF. The CDR3 DNA reads TGTGCCAGCAGCTCGGACGCTGGCTACACCTTC.